This T cell receptor (beta chain) was recovered during a study of cytomegalovirus exposure and HLA in healthy donors. Study information: Of 300 to 500 genotyped donors, roughly 81% grouped in the Caucasian-associated ancestry cluster. Study conclusions and caveats: TRBV6-2, TRBV6-3 and some other V segments were excluded as indistinguishable. The authors later linked a missense DCLRE1C variant to TCR beta V- and J-gene trimming. Reportedly, cytomegalovirus status was diagnosed with high sensitivity and specificity.

The CDR3 contains 13 residues. Per germline, CDR1 MNHNY and CDR2 SVGAGI (reference sequence). With V trimmed by 6 bases and J by 6 bases, 7 bases remained unmatched. A multiplex PCR was run with 60 Vbeta primers and 13 Jbeta primers. Assay used: immunoSEQ multiplex PCR; TCRdb lists only in-frame clones, some missing. Of 160,000 or so clones listed, around four fifths are singletons. A remark on this clone: Its target is unknown.

The chain is built from TRBV6-6 and TRBJ1-1; 7 nucleotides match TRBD1. Sequences were obtained from PBMCs. The TCR originated in a young man in good health and CMV-seropositive. In DNA, the CDR3 is TGTGCCAGCAGGTACACAGGGGTCCCTGAAGCTTTCTTT. It translates to CASRYTGVPEAFF.